This entry lists 23 T cell receptor beta chains sequenced from one sample in a study of shared clonotypes between healthy human individuals. This table comes from immunoSEQ multiplex PCR, and its TCRdb copy is limited to in-frame clones, with some not included. The sample yields about 450,000 clones, 79% seen once. Sequencing used PBMCs. Receptors were obtained from a woman between 35 and 50 years old in good health. Some clones in this sample may be carry-over from other donors' samples.

This clone was seen only a few times. In nucleotides, the CDR3 is TGTGCCAGCAGCCCTCCGTTCGGTGGGGAGCTGTTTTTT. This sequence encodes CASSPPFGGELFF. This chain connects TRBV25-1 to TRBJ2-2, with D unresolved. CDR1 MGHDK and CDR2 SYGVNS come from the germline V gene. The CDR3 has 13 amino acids. Trimming took off 6 bases at V and 8 bases at J, with 13 bases between the two ends. The full variable domain, rest sourced from reference TRBV25-1 and TRBJ2-2, is EADIYQTPRYLVIGTGKKITLECSQTMGHDKMYWYQQDPGMELHLIHYSYGVNSTEKGDLSSESTVSRIRTEHFPLTLESARPSHTSQYLCASSPPFGGELFFGEGSRLTVL.

The V call is TRBV5-1, the J call TRBJ2-7; D perhaps matches TRBD2 (6 bases). The CDR3 contains 15 residues. V lost 4 bases, J lost 0 bases, and 14 bases lay in between. The germline gives CDR1 SGHRS, CDR2 YFSETQ. CDR3 nucleotides: TGCGCCAGCAGCGTGTCGGGACTCCGCTCCTACGAGCAGTACTTC. Its protein is CASSVSGLRSYEQYF. The variable domain in full, with the rest retrieved from reference TRBV5-1 and TRBJ2-7, is KAGVTQTPRYLIKTRGQQVTLSCSPISGHRSVSWYQQTPGQGLQFLFEYFSETQRNKGNFPGRFSGRQFSNSRSEMNVSTLELGDSALYLCASSVSGLRSYEQYFGPGTRLTVT.

V usage is TRBV7-6 and J usage is TRBJ2-1; a weak D match, TRBD2 (6 bases). Trimming took off 0 bases at V and 6 bases at J, with 9 bases between the two ends. The CDR3 extends over 14 amino acids. Germline V lookup: CDR1 SGHVS, CDR2 FNYEAQ. The CDR3 reads CASSLAPTSNEQFF. The CDR3 bases are TGTGCCAGCAGCTTAGCGCCGACTAGCAATGAGCAGTTCTTC.

The rearrangement links TRBV7-2 to TRBJ2-4; D ambiguous. The CDR3 length is 15 residues. Between the trimmed V and J ends, which lost 1 base and 5 bases, there was a span of 12 bases. The germline V gene has CDR1 SGHTA and CDR2 FQGNSA. The DNA of the CDR3 is TGTGCCAGCAGCTTAGGCTCGGGTTTCCAAAACATTCAGTACTTC. Translating it yields CASSLGSGFQNIQYF.

The chain recombines TRBV19 with TRBJ1-5, with D maybe TRBD1 (6 bases). This CDR3 region has 18 residues. V was shortened by 3 bases and J by 2 bases, with 20 bases between the two germline ends. The germline V gene encodes CDR1 LNHDA and CDR2 SQIVND (reference sequence). DNA of the CDR3: TGTGCCAGTAGTATGAAGTCCGGGGGCGGCTGGGGCAATCAGCCCCAGCATTTT. This sequence encodes CASSMKSGGGWGNQPQHF.

This clone appeared a single time. J is TRBJ2-7 and V is TRBV6-6; the D is unclear. The CDR3 sequence is 13 residues long. V was cut by 6 bases and J by 5 bases, with 14 bases left in between. Germline V gives CDR1 MNHNY, CDR2 SVGAGI (reference sequence). As DNA, the CDR3 is TGTGCCAGCAGGCAGGTTCCCGTCCACGAGCAGTACTTC. Encoded protein: CASRQVPVHEQYF.

The V and J genes are TRBV19 and TRBJ1-5; no firm D call. The CDR3 contains 15 residues. CDR1 is LNHDA and CDR2 is SQIVND in the germline V gene (reference sequence). With 2 bases removed from V and 7 bases from J, the gap between germline ends came to 15 bases. Here the CDR3 DNA reads TGTGCCAGTAGTATATTTAGGGTAGGAGGACAGCCCCAGCATTTT. It codes for CASSIFRVGGQPQHF.

This clone was observed a few times. V and J are TRBV19 and TRBJ2-3; D possibly corresponds to TRBD2 (6 bases). From germline, CDR1 is LNHDA and CDR2 SQIVND (reference sequence). Trimming took 3 bases from V and 4 from J, leaving 11 bases between them. The length of the CDR3 is 14 residues. The DNA for the CDR3 is TGTGCCAGTAGTATCGGGAGCGCCTCAGATACGCAGTATTTT. Amino acid sequence: CASSIGSASDTQYF. Full variable domain (remainder filled in from reference TRBV19 and TRBJ2-3): DGGITQSPKYLFRKEGQNVTLSCEQNLNHDAMYWYRQDPGQGLRLIYYSQIVNDFQKGDIAEGYSVSREKKESFPLTVTSAQKNPTAFYLCASSIGSASDTQYFGPGTRLTVL.

V usage is TRBV30 and J usage is TRBJ1-1; D not resolved. V lost 4 bases to trimming and J lost 3 bases, with 12 bases between them. The germline gives CDR1 GTSNPN, CDR2 SVGIG (reference sequence). The CDR3 extends over 13 amino acids. The CDR3 coding sequence is TGTGCCTGGACCCGTGCGGTGGACACTGAAGCTTTCTTT. Protein sequence: CAWTRAVDTEAFF.

This clone was found once. The chain is built from TRBV7-2 and TRBJ2-7; D uncertain. V was clipped by 1 base and J by 2 bases, with 3 bases between them. The V gene's germline CDR1 is SGHTA and CDR2 FQGNSA. The CDR3 totals 12 residues. The CDR3 nucleotides are TGTGCCAGCAGCTTAGTGGCCTACGAGCAGTACTTC. Amino acids: CASSLVAYEQYF.

In this sample, this clone turned up a few times. The same CDR3 can be traced to other DNA sequences in this sample. The chain recombines TRBV18 with TRBJ2-7; 7 bases map to TRBD1. The CDR3 runs 13 residues. V lost 1 base and J lost 7; bases outside the gene matches: 4. Germline lookup yields CDR1 KGHSH and CDR2 LQKENI. CDR3 amino acids: CASSPQGAGEQYF. Here the CDR3 DNA reads TGTGCCAGCTCACCACAGGGGGCTGGTGAGCAGTACTTC.

The chain carries TRBV5-1 and TRBJ2-1; 14 bases agree with TRBD2. J was trimmed by 7 bases and V by 0 bases; bases with no gene match: 3. CDR3 length equals 16 residues. The V gene's germline CDR1 is SGHRS and CDR2 YFSETQ. CDR3 bases: TGCGCCAGCAGCTTGGGTGGGACTAGCGGGAGTAATGAGCAGTTCTTC. Residues: CASSLGGTSGSNEQFF.

This chain connects TRBV7-9 to TRBJ2-3; the D is unclear. This CDR3 contains 16 residues. Trimming removed 4 bases from V and 0 bases from J, with 14 bases in between. The germline V gene has CDR1 SEHNR and CDR2 FQNEAQ (reference sequence). The CDR3 spells CASSSPTWTSTDTQYF. CDR3 DNA sequence: TGTGCCAGCAGCTCCCCGACATGGACGAGCACAGATACGCAGTATTTT.

The chain employs TRBV7-3 and TRBJ2-3, with 8 bases fitting TRBD2. Germline assignment: CDR1 SGHTA and CDR2 FQGTGA. CDR3 length: 16 amino acids. The junction had 6 bases not matched to a gene; V was cut back by 1 base and J by 3 bases. This CDR3 reads CASSLNSGKGTDTQYF. CDR3 nucleotides: TGTGCCAGCAGCTTAAATAGCGGGAAAGGGACAGATACGCAGTATTTT.

V and J are TRBV4-1 and TRBJ1-2, with 7 nucleotides matching TRBD1. This CDR3 has 15 residues. V lost 4 bases to trimming and J lost 4 bases; unmatched junction nucleotides: 9. The germline V gene has CDR1 MGHRA and CDR2 YSYEKL. The CDR3 reads CASSPEEGASYGYTF. CDR3 DNA: TGCGCCAGCAGCCCCGAGGAGGGGGCGAGCTATGGCTACACCTTC.

This clone has just one count. This chain joins TRBV5-5 and TRBJ2-2; D is undetermined. The CDR3 covers 17 residues. Germline V gives CDR1 SGHKS, CDR2 YYEKEE (reference sequence). The V end was cut by 2 bases, the J end by 2 bases, with 16 bases between. As DNA, the CDR3 is TGTGCCAGCAGCTTTTGGACGCGGACCCCCAACACCGGGGAGCTGTTTTTT. Its protein product is CASSFWTRTPNTGELFF.

The sample holds a few counts of this clone. The chain employs TRBV7-2 and TRBJ2-1; no definite D call. From germline, CDR1 is SGHTA and CDR2 FQGNSA. The CDR3 is 14 amino acids. The V gene lost 4 bases and the J gene lost 3 bases, with 10 bases spanning the gap. The CDR3 loop is CASSSPGSYNEQFF. Written as DNA, the CDR3 is TGTGCCAGCAGCTCTCCGGGTAGCTACAATGAGCAGTTCTTC.

The sample holds one count of this clone. This chain connects TRBV28 to TRBJ2-5; tentative D call: TRBD1 (5 bases). The ends were cut back, 5 bases at V and 2 bases at J, with 21 bases in the middle. Germline V CDR1 and CDR2: MDHEN, SYDVKM. This CDR3 region has 17 residues. CDR3: CASSPILWAGQQETQYF. CDR3 nucleotides: TGTGCCAGCAGTCCTATCCTGTGGGCAGGACAACAAGAGACCCAGTACTTC.

By frequency in the sample, this clone is medium-sized. The rearrangement links TRBV18 to TRBJ1-3, with 9 bases that match TRBD1. This CDR3 is built from 15 residues. The germline V gene encodes CDR1 KGHSH and CDR2 LQKENI. The J segment lost 6 bases and the V segment lost 3 bases, leaving 6 bases of the junction unmatched. This chain's CDR3 is CASSPPRQGENTIYF. For the CDR3, the DNA is TGTGCCAGCTCACCTCCCCGACAGGGGGAAAACACCATATATTTT.

The chain couples TRBV25-1 to TRBJ2-7, with D hard to call. This CDR3 is built from 14 residues. Germline loops: CDR1 MGHDK, CDR2 SYGVNS. The ends were cut back, 1 base at V and 2 bases at J, with 9 bases in the middle. The CDR3 here is CASSELGGTYEQYF. In DNA form, the CDR3 reads TGTGCCAGCAGTGAATTGGGCGGCACCTACGAGCAGTACTTC.

This chain connects TRBV7-6 to TRBJ2-7; TRBD2 aligns across 8 bases. Germline CDR1 reads SGHVS; CDR2 reads FNYEAQ. The CDR3 runs 20 residues. Trimming cost V 1 base and J 0 bases; bases outside gene matches: 17. The CDR3: CASSLGSGLATSVDSYEQYF. DNA of the CDR3: TGTGCCAGCAGCTTAGGAAGTGGACTAGCCACCTCCGTTGACTCCTACGAGCAGTACTTC. Drawing the rest from reference TRBV7-6 and TRBJ2-7, the complete variable domain is GAGVSQSPRYKVTKRGQDVALRCDPISGHVSLYWYRQALGQGPEFLTYFNYEAQQDKSGLPNDRFSAERPEGSISTLTIQRTEQRDSAMYRCASSLGSGLATSVDSYEQYFGPGTRLTVT.

J is TRBJ1-3 and V is TRBV7-9; D not certain. V was trimmed by 5 bases and J by 0 bases, leaving 11 bases between them. Germline loops: CDR1 SEHNR, CDR2 FQNEAQ (reference sequence). The CDR3 is 15 residues long. CDR3 region: CASSPDGYSGNTIYF. CDR3 nucleotide sequence: TGTGCCAGCAGCCCGGACGGATACTCTGGAAACACCATATATTTT.

This clone was detected only once. This sequence joins TRBV5-1 and TRBJ1-4, with D maybe TRBD1 (6 bases). CDR1 and CDR2 (germline): SGHRS, YFSETQ. Trimming left V 3 bases short and J 6 bases short, with 15 bases between. The CDR3 has 15 amino acids. CDR3 region: CASSSGSGGDEKLFF. DNA of the CDR3: TGCGCCAGCAGCTCGGGGTCCGGGGGCGATGAAAAACTGTTTTTT.